The sequence of this T cell receptor beta chain was determined in a study of shared clonotypes between healthy human individuals. Notes on the study in general: Large depth notwithstanding, sorted-subset sequencing proved incomplete by rarefaction. Relative to memory subsets, naive subsets generally showed larger estimated richness.

The protocol was immunoSEQ multiplex PCR, while the TCRdb copy is restricted to in-frame clones and leaves out a portion. The data hold hundreds of thousands of clones, with 74% observed a single time. The donors were adults (healthy and HIV-negative) with no recent acute infections or vaccinations. CD4+ cells yielded CD45RA+ naive and CD45RA-negative memory subsets. Germline CDR1 and CDR2: LNHDA and SQIVND (reference sequence). Trimming shortened V by 7 bases and J by 2 bases, and 11 bases separated the two germline ends. This CDR3 spans 13 amino acids. Comment on this clone: The antigen remains undetermined.

This clonotype originated in a woman in her twenties or thirties in good health. The rearrangement links TRBV19 to TRBJ2-5, with no clear D. Sequenced input: memory CD4+ T cells sorted from blood. Regarding subset: CD45RA-negative fraction. In DNA, the CDR3 is TGTGCCAGTAAACCGGGCAATCAAGAGACCCAGTACTTC. Translated: CASKPGNQETQYF.